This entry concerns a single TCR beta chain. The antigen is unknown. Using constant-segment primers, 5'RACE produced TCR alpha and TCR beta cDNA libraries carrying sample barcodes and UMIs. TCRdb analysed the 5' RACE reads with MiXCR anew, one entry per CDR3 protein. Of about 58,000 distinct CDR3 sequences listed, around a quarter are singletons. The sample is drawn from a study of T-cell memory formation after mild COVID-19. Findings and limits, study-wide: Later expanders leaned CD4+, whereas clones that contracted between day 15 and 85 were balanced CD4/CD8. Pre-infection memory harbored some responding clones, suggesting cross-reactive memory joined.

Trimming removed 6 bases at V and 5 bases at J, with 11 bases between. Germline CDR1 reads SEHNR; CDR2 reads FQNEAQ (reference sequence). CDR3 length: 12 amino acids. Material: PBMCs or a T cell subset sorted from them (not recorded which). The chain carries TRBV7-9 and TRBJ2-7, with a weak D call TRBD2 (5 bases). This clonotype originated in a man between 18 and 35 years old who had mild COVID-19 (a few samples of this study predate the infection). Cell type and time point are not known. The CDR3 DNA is TGTGCCAGCAGTTTGGAGGTTAACGAGCAGTACGTC. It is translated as CASSLEVNEQYV.